Below, 26 T cell receptor beta chains from the same sample are listed, as sequenced in a study of blood T cell repertoires in COVID-19. The protocol was immunoSEQ multiplex PCR, while the TCRdb copy is restricted to in-frame clones and leaves out a portion. The sample shows roughly 290,000 clones, approximately 88% of them seen only once. Sequencing input: PBMCs or T cells enriched from blood (not recorded which). All receptors derive from a woman between 40 and 50 years old who had recovered from COVID-19.

The chain has TRBV18 and TRBJ1-2; a weak D match, TRBD1 (5 bases). CDR1 and CDR2 from the germline V gene are KGHSH and LQKENI. Trimming left V 0 bases short and J 4 bases short, with 15 bases between. The CDR3 has 16 amino acids. The DNA for the CDR3 is TGTGCCAGCTCACCACCTCAAGGGGCGGCATCCTATGGCTACACCTTC. Translated, it gives CASSPPQGAASYGYTF.

The J gene is TRBJ2-3, the V gene TRBV27, with D possibly being TRBD2 (7 bases). This CDR3 has 13 residues. Trimming cost V 8 bases and J 0 bases, with 9 bases left between them. CDR1 and CDR2 from the germline V gene are MNHEY and SMNVEV (reference sequence). This CDR3 is CASAGASTDTQYF. The CDR3 coding sequence is TGTGCCAGCGCGGGGGCCAGCACAGATACGCAGTATTTT.

This chain links TRBV14 with TRBJ1-3; D possibly corresponds to TRBD1 (5 bases). Trimming took off 4 bases at V and 0 bases at J, with 22 bases between the two ends. CDR1 is SGHDN, CDR2 FVKESK, per germline. The CDR3 is made up of 19 amino acids. CDR3: CASSPSGRYSFYSGNTIYF. The DNA of the CDR3 is TGTGCCAGCAGCCCGTCAGGGCGGTATTCCTTCTACTCTGGAAACACCATATATTTT.

The gene calls are TRBV10-1 and TRBJ2-4; 7 nucleotides agree with TRBD1. Germline trimming cut 4 bases from V and 7 bases from J; bases unmatched to any gene: 4. There are 13 residues in the CDR3. Germline-derived CDR1 and CDR2 are WNHNN and SYGVQD (reference sequence). CDR3 sequence (DNA): TGCGCCAGCAGTGCGCTGGGACAGAACATTCAGTACTTC. It is translated as CASSALGQNIQYF.

This chain links TRBV19 with TRBJ1-4; 10 bases match TRBD1. CDR3 length: 17 residues. Germline assignment: CDR1 LNHDA and CDR2 SQIVND (reference sequence). Germline trimming cut 6 bases from V and 6 bases from J; bases unmatched to any gene: 13. CDR3 in amino acids: CASSIWRTGTGDEKLFF. The CDR3 nucleotides are TGTGCCAGTAGCATCTGGCGAACCGGGACAGGGGATGAAAAACTGTTTTTT. The full variable domain, completed using reference TRBV19 and TRBJ1-4, is DGGITQSPKYLFRKEGQNVTLSCEQNLNHDAMYWYRQDPGQGLRLIYYSQIVNDFQKGDIAEGYSVSREKKESFPLTVTSAQKNPTAFYLCASSIWRTGTGDEKLFFGSGTQLSVL.

This clone occurred once. The CDR3 DNA follows: TGTGCCAGCAGTTACCTGCCGACAGGCTCTGGAAACACCATATATTTT. Translation: CASSYLPTGSGNTIYF. V gene TRBV6-2 or TRBV6-3 combines with J gene TRBJ1-3; D is possibly TRBD1 (6 bases). The CDR3 contains 16 residues. Germline CDR1 reads MNHEY; CDR2 reads SVGEGT. V dropped 2 bases and J dropped 0 bases, with 11 bases sitting between them.

The chain uses TRBV10-1 and TRBJ1-3; the D gene is possibly TRBD1 (6 bases). CDR3 length: 16 residues. Germline V gene lookup returns CDR1 WNHNN and CDR2 SYGVQD (reference sequence). V was pared by 0 bases and J by 2 bases, with 11 bases between. In DNA, the CDR3 is TGCGCCAGCAGTGAGTCGGACAGTTTGGCTGGAAACACCATATATTTT. The encoded protein is CASSESDSLAGNTIYF.

The chain recombines TRBV19 with TRBJ1-6; D is uncertain. V dropped 4 bases and J dropped 7 bases, with 14 bases sitting between them. CDR3 size: 15 residues. The germline gives CDR1 LNHDA, CDR2 SQIVND (reference sequence). In DNA, the CDR3 is TGTGCCAGTAGTACGTCGCCCCCGGGAAATTCACCCCTCCACTTT. Translation gives CASSTSPPGNSPLHF.

The chain recombines TRBV10-3 with TRBJ1-2, with a tentative D call TRBD1 (6 bases). This CDR3 region has 14 residues. V was cut by 6 bases and J by 1 base, with 12 bases left in between. Germline CDR1 reads ENHRY; CDR2 reads SYGVKD. DNA of the CDR3: TGTGCCATCAGCTCGAGGACAGTTAACTATGGCTACACCTTC. It translates to CAISSRTVNYGYTF.

The J gene is TRBJ2-1, the V gene TRBV29-1, with 8 bases that match TRBD1. The length of the CDR3 is 13 residues. V lost 7 bases and J lost 8; bases outside the gene matches: 10. Germline V lookup: CDR1 SQVTM, CDR2 ANQGSEA. This CDR3 is CSAGRQGNDEQFF. DNA of the CDR3: TGCAGCGCGGGGAGACAGGGGAACGATGAGCAGTTCTTC.

The chain joins TRBV3-1 (or the pseudogene TRBV3-2) to TRBJ2-2; TRBD1 matches at 7 bases. The V gene's germline CDR1 is LGHDT and CDR2 YNNKEL (reference sequence). This CDR3 comprises 20 residues. The V segment lost 1 base and the J segment 5 bases; nucleotides outside the gene matches: 19. The CDR3 sequence: CASSQGLRGRERGLTGELFF. DNA for the CDR3: TGTGCCAGCAGCCAAGGTCTAAGGGGGCGAGAGAGAGGGCTGACCGGGGAGCTGTTTTTT.

The V and J genes are TRBV4-1 and TRBJ2-1; D possibly corresponds to TRBD2 (6 bases). Trimming shortened V by 0 bases and J by 16 bases, and 16 bases separated the two germline ends. The CDR3 runs to 13 residues. Germline CDR1 is MGHRA and CDR2 is YSYEKL. As DNA, the CDR3 is TGCGCCAGCAGCCAAGACGGCGGGGACGTAATCTTCTTC. It codes for CASSQDGGDVIFF.

The chain couples TRBV7-8 to TRBJ2-1; 11 nucleotides match TRBD2. Per the germline V gene, CDR1 is SGHVS and CDR2 is FQNEAQ. This CDR3 has 15 amino acids. V shed 3 bases, J shed 4 bases, and the junction held 2 bases outside the gene matches. The CDR3 coding sequence is TGTGCCAGCAGCTTGTTAGCGGGGGGGTACAATGAGCAGTTCTTC. It is translated as CASSLLAGGYNEQFF. Full variable domain (outside the CDR3, taken from reference TRBV7-8 and TRBJ2-1): GAGVSQSPRYKVAKRGQDVALRCDPISGHVSLFWYQQALGQGPEFLTYFQNEAQLDKSGLPSDRFFAERPEGSVSTLKIQRTQQEDSAVYLCASSLLAGGYNEQFFGPGTRLTVL.

The rearrangement joins TRBV9 to TRBJ1-2; D gene ambiguous. CDR1 is SGDLS, CDR2 YYNGEE, per germline. The V and J ends lost 4 bases and 2 bases respectively, with 12 bases between them. The CDR3 sequence is 14 residues long. The CDR3 here is CASSPRRGNYGYTF. CDR3 sequence (DNA): TGTGCCAGCAGCCCACGACGAGGAAACTATGGCTACACCTTC.

This clone was detected a few times. The chain carries TRBV11-3 and TRBJ1-5, with no clear D. Trimming took off 4 bases at V and 11 bases at J, with 15 bases between the two ends. This CDR3 has 13 residues. Germline V gene lookup returns CDR1 SGHNT and CDR2 YENEEA. CDR3 bases: TGTGCCAGCAGCTCCGGTTTGAGCGGGTCCCAGCATTTT. It translates to CASSSGLSGSQHF.

This clone came up once. The chain has TRBV6-2 or TRBV6-3 and TRBJ1-5; a possible D gene is TRBD1 (5 bases). The CDR3 has 14 residues. Germline CDR1 and CDR2: MNHEY and SVGEGT. Between the trimmed V and J ends, which lost 5 bases and 2 bases, there was a span of 10 bases. This CDR3 reads CASSTGGGNQPQHF. CDR3 sequence (DNA): TGTGCCAGCAGTACAGGTGGTGGCAATCAGCCCCAGCATTTT.

This clone was seen a few times. This sequence joins TRBV4-1 and TRBJ2-1, with 10 positions matching TRBD2. The CDR3 contains 17 residues. Germline values: CDR1 MGHRA, CDR2 YSYEKL. The J segment lost 6 bases and the V segment lost 2 bases, leaving 10 bases of the junction unmatched. The CDR3 protein is CASSQRISGGAANEQFF. The CDR3 region has the DNA TGCGCCAGCAGCCAACGGATAAGCGGGGGGGCGGCCAATGAGCAGTTCTTC.

The chain couples TRBV30 to TRBJ1-2; TRBD1 might be the D (5 bases). Germline V CDR1 and CDR2: GTSNPN, SVGIG (reference sequence). The CDR3 has 13 amino acids. The ends were cut back, 3 bases at V and 8 bases at J, with 16 bases in the middle. CDR3 amino acids: CAWRKKGLDGYTF. The CDR3 DNA reads as TGTGCCTGGAGGAAAAAGGGGCTAGACGGCTACACCTTC.

V is TRBV5-4 and J is TRBJ2-1; TRBD2 aligns across 12 bases. Germline V CDR1 and CDR2: SGHNT, YYREEE (reference sequence). The CDR3 length is 16 residues. V gave up 2 bases and J gave up 3 bases; unmatched junction bases: 3. As DNA, the CDR3 is TGTGCCAGCAGCTTTATGACTAGCGGGAGCTACAATGAGCAGTTCTTC. Amino acids: CASSFMTSGSYNEQFF.

V usage is TRBV5-1 and J usage is TRBJ2-2, with 14 nucleotides matching TRBD2. This CDR3 is built from 16 residues. After removal of 4 bases from V and 6 bases from J, the junction contained 5 bases not matched to a gene. The germline gives CDR1 SGHRS, CDR2 YFSETQ. CDR3 amino acids: CASSLWTSGGSGELFF. DNA for the CDR3: TGCGCCAGCAGCCTGTGGACTAGCGGGGGGTCCGGGGAGCTGTTTTTT.

This chain links TRBV7-9 with TRBJ1-2; D possibly corresponds to TRBD1 (6 bases). CDR3 length equals 12 residues. V lost 3 bases to trimming and J lost 9 bases, with 11 bases between them. Germline V lookup: CDR1 SEHNR, CDR2 FQNEAQ (reference sequence). This chain's CDR3 is CASSFGQNSYTF. The CDR3 nucleotides are TGTGCCAGCAGCTTCGGACAGAATAGCTACACCTTC. Filled out from reference TRBV7-9 and TRBJ1-2, the complete variable domain reads DTGVSQNPRHKITKRGQNVTFRCDPISEHNRLYWYRQTLGQGPEFLTYFQNEAQLEKSRLLSDRFSAERPKGSFSTLEIQRTEQGDSAMYLCASSFGQNSYTFGSGTRLTVV.

This clone is labeled medium-sized. Other DNA sequences in the same sample also yield this CDR3. The V and J genes are TRBV11-1 and TRBJ2-7; 8 bases line up with TRBD2. The CDR3 runs 14 residues. Germline trimming cut 4 bases from V and 3 bases from J; bases unmatched to any gene: 5. The germline V gene encodes CDR1 SGHAT and CDR2 FQDESV (reference sequence). The CDR3 sequence: CASSSAGALYEQYF. CDR3 DNA: TGTGCCAGCAGCTCAGCGGGAGCCCTCTACGAGCAGTACTTC.

The rearrangement joins TRBV4-1 to TRBJ2-3, with 7 bases lining up with TRBD2. The CDR3 length is 14 residues. V lost 4 bases and J lost 4; bases outside the gene matches: 5. Germline values: CDR1 MGHRA, CDR2 YSYEKL. The CDR3 loop reads CASSRARGADTQYF. For the CDR3, the DNA is TGCGCCAGCAGCCGGGCCCGGGGGGCAGATACGCAGTATTTT.

This clone was seen just once. The chain couples TRBV12-2 to TRBJ2-7; the DNA was not used to check the table's D call, TRBD2. TRBV12-2 is marked as a pseudogene. The CDR3 totals 16 residues. The CDR3 DNA follows: TGTGCAAGTCGCTCCCGCGGGCCGTCTCGGAACTACGAGCAGTACTTC. It specifies CASRSRGPSRNYEQYF.

The chain joins TRBV5-6 to TRBJ1-3; D may be TRBD1 (5 bases). Trimming shortened V by 4 bases and J by 0 bases, and 14 bases separated the two germline ends. The CDR3 is made up of 16 amino acids. Germline CDR1 and CDR2: SGHDT and YYEEEE. This CDR3 reads CASSLPTEVSGNTIYF. As DNA, the CDR3 is TGTGCCAGCAGCCTCCCGACAGAAGTCTCTGGAAACACCATATATTTT. The complete variable domain, with remaining parts taken from reference TRBV5-6 and TRBJ1-3, reads DAGVTQSPTHLIKTRGQQVTLRCSPKSGHDTVSWYQQALGQGPQFIFQYYEEEERQRGNFPDRFSGHQFPNYSSELNVNALLLGDSALYLCASSLPTEVSGNTIYFGEGSWLTVV.

The chain uses TRBV6-4 and TRBJ1-5, with a tentative D call TRBD1 (5 bases). Germline CDR1 is MRHNA and CDR2 is SNTAGT. The CDR3 has 15 residues. V lost 4 bases, J lost 2 bases, and 12 bases lay in between. The CDR3 spells CASSATGGGNQPQHF. CDR3 bases: TGTGCCAGCAGTGCGACTGGAGGGGGCAATCAGCCCCAGCATTTT.